The sequence of this T cell receptor beta chain was determined in a study of T-cell reconstitution after alpha-beta-depleted transplantation in children. Study observations and caveats: Certain patients had high TCRbeta diversity at day 60, and it came from recipient T cells and thymic progenitors that survived. Once a year had passed after transplant, T-cell counts and diversity came mostly from newly produced T cells. Expanded graft clones, several hundred of them, were reportedly the source of alpha-beta T cells about two months after transplant.

In this sample, this clonotype turned up a few times. Its target is unknown. V lost 7 bases, J lost 7 bases, and 9 bases stayed unmatched. This CDR3 has 15 amino acids. From germline, CDR1 is MNHNS and CDR2 SASEGT. Unique molecular identifiers tagged the TCRbeta library. TCRdb analysed the PCR reads with MiXCR anew, one entry per CDR3 protein. The sample gives more than 90,000 distinct CDR3 sequences, around a tenth of which show up once; 30% to 35% is in the top ten. This chain uses TRBV6-1 with TRBJ2-1; 11 positions match TRBD2. Sequences were derived from PBMCs, sampled before TCRalphabeta/CD19-depleted stem cell transplant. The sequence came from a boy aged 2 to 9 with acute lymphoblastic leukemia, due to receive a stem cell transplant. CDR3 protein: CASKILAGVGNEQFF. The CDR3 DNA follows: TGTGCCAGCAAAATACTAGCGGGAGTTGGGAATGAGCAGTTCTTC.